These 27 T cell receptor beta chains came from one sample sequenced in a study of blood T cell repertoires in COVID-19. Measured with immunoSEQ multiplex PCR; TCRdb has only the in-frame clones, and not every one. Of approximately 52,000 clones in the sample, around 91% were seen once. The sample was peripheral blood. Receptor source: a human donor in a cohort sampled during active COVID-19.

The chain employs TRBV5-1 and TRBJ1-4, with 7 bases aligning to TRBD1. Unmatched junction bases numbered 2, after V lost 3 bases and J lost 0 bases. CDR1 SGHRS and CDR2 YFSETQ come from the germline V gene. The CDR3 contains 15 residues. CDR3 sequence (DNA): TGCGCCAGCAGCTGGGGACAGACAACTAATGAAAAACTGTTTTTT. It specifies CASSWGQTTNEKLFF.

The J gene is TRBJ2-7, the V gene TRBV6-6; a weak D match, TRBD2 (6 bases). Per germline, CDR1 MNHNY and CDR2 SVGAGI (reference sequence). The CDR3 spans 12 residues. Trimming took off 10 bases at V and 3 bases at J, with 13 bases between the two ends. The CDR3 region is CATGETGYEQYF. The CDR3 coding sequence is TGTGCCACGGGGGAAACGGGCTACGAGCAGTACTTC.

The V and J genes are TRBV6-2 or TRBV6-3 and TRBJ2-5, with D possibly being TRBD1 (6 bases). Germline CDR1 is MNHEY and CDR2 is SVGEGT. V gave up 0 bases and J gave up 3 bases, with 17 bases separating them. The CDR3 consists of 17 residues. In DNA form, the CDR3 reads TGTGCCAGCAGTTACTCCTACTTAGGACAGATCGAAGAGACCCAGTACTTC. Translation: CASSYSYLGQIEETQYF.

CDR3 coding DNA: TGTGCCAGCCGACAGGGGAGGAACGAGCAGTACTTC. As protein: CASRQGRNEQYF. The V and J genes are TRBV6-5 and TRBJ2-7; 8 nucleotides line up with TRBD1. The CDR3 has 12 amino acids. Germline V gives CDR1 MNHEY, CDR2 SVGAGI. V lost 8 bases and J lost 5; bases outside the gene matches: 5.

V usage is TRBV7-9 and J usage is TRBJ2-3, with D possibly matching TRBD1 (5 bases). From germline, CDR1 is SEHNR and CDR2 FQNEAQ (reference sequence). The CDR3 is 15 residues long. V lost 1 base to trimming and J lost 2 bases, with 10 bases between them. The CDR3 nucleotides are TGTGCCAGCAGCTTAGGACAGTACCACACAGATACGCAGTATTTT. Its translation is CASSLGQYHTDTQYF.

In its sample, this clone was seen a few times. The gene calls are TRBV7-3 and TRBJ2-7; 8 bases match TRBD2. CDR3 length equals 11 residues. The germline V gene encodes CDR1 SGHTA and CDR2 FQGTGA. The V segment lost 5 bases and the J segment 12 bases; nucleotides outside the gene matches: 6. The CDR3 DNA is TGTGCCAGCAGCGTCCGGGAGGGTCGGTACTTC. Encoded protein: CASSVREGRYF.

This chain uses TRBV6-1 with TRBJ1-1, with 7 nucleotides matching TRBD1. V shed 4 bases, J shed 4 bases, and the junction held 12 bases outside the gene matches. Germline-derived CDR1 and CDR2 are MNHNS and SASEGT. CDR3 size: 16 residues. The CDR3: CASSVRQGGGTTEAFF. Written as DNA, the CDR3 is TGTGCCAGCAGTGTCCGACAGGGAGGAGGAACCACTGAAGCTTTCTTT.

The J gene is TRBJ2-1, the V gene TRBV10-3, with TRBD2 identical over 7 bases. The CDR3 totals 16 residues. From germline, CDR1 is ENHRY and CDR2 SYGVKD. V lost 0 bases and J lost 7; bases outside the gene matches: 9. The CDR3, as DNA: TGTGCCATCAGTGAGTCACCGGGGGGAGGACAAAATGAGCAGTTCTTC. Translation gives CAISESPGGGQNEQFF.

This clone was picked up one time. The CDR3 DNA reads TGTGCCAGCAGCGCGCAAGGGGGAGTGGCAGGTCCCGAGCATTTT. Protein product: CASSAQGGVAGPEHF. The rearrangement uses TRBV9 and TRBJ1-5; D is perhaps TRBD1 (6 bases). This CDR3 region has 15 residues. V gave up 3 bases and J gave up 14 bases, with 24 bases separating them. Germline values: CDR1 SGDLS, CDR2 YYNGEE.

The genes are TRBV6-5 and TRBJ2-1; TRBD2 matches 14 bases. Germline loops: CDR1 MNHEY, CDR2 SVGAGI. J was trimmed by 9 bases and V by 5 bases; bases with no gene match: 6. CDR3 size: 15 residues. The CDR3 region is CASSTGLAGASEQFF. CDR3 DNA sequence: TGTGCCAGCAGTACGGGACTAGCGGGAGCCAGTGAGCAGTTCTTC.

This clone was picked up one time. The chain joins TRBV2 to TRBJ2-2; D is ambiguous. The V gene's germline CDR1 is SNHLY and CDR2 FYNNEI. V was cut by 0 bases and J by 3 bases, with 8 bases left in between. The CDR3 runs to 15 residues. The CDR3 DNA reads TGTGCCAGCAGTGAAGCGCTTACACACACCGGGGAGCTGTTTTTT. Translated: CASSEALTHTGELFF.

V gene TRBV12-3 or TRBV12-4 combines with J gene TRBJ2-7; 10 nucleotides line up with TRBD2. V dropped 6 bases and J dropped 2; count of bases not matched to a gene: 1. The CDR3 totals 13 residues. DNA of the CDR3: TGTGCCAGCAGACTAGCGGGAACCTACGAGCAGTACTTC. This translates into CASRLAGTYEQYF.

This clone was counted only a few times. V usage is TRBV11-2 and J usage is TRBJ2-1, with D tentatively TRBD2 (5 bases). Between the trimmed V and J ends, which lost 5 bases and 1 base, there was a span of 12 bases. Looked up from germline, CDR1 is SGHAT and CDR2 is FQNNGV. There are 15 residues in the CDR3. CDR3 sequence: CASSARASSYNEQFF. CDR3 DNA sequence: TGTGCCAGCAGCGCGAGGGCGAGTTCCTACAATGAGCAGTTCTTC.

The V and J genes are TRBV6-5 and TRBJ1-1; 7 bases match TRBD1. CDR1 and CDR2 from the germline V gene are MNHEY and SVGAGI. The CDR3 covers 14 residues. V lost 2 bases to trimming and J lost 7 bases; unmatched junction nucleotides: 7. In DNA form, the CDR3 reads TGTGCCAGCAGTTACGACAGGGTGATGATTGAAGCTTTCTTT. Its protein is CASSYDRVMIEAFF.

This chain links TRBV9 with TRBJ1-2; 7 nucleotides agree with TRBD1. The CDR3 length is 14 residues. Germline V CDR1 and CDR2: SGDLS, YYNGEE. V gave up 3 bases and J gave up 2 bases; unmatched junction bases: 4. The CDR3 reads CASSGQGPNYGYTF. The CDR3 nucleotides read TGTGCCAGCAGCGGACAGGGACCCAACTATGGCTACACCTTC. Supplemented by reference TRBV9 and TRBJ1-2, the full variable domain reads DSGVTQTPKHLITATGQRVTLRCSPRSGDLSVYWYQQSLDQGLQFLIQYYNGEERAKGNILERFSAQQFPDLHSELNLSSLELGDSALYFCASSGQGPNYGYTFGSGTRLTVV.

V and J are TRBV7-3 and TRBJ2-2, with 9 bases identical to TRBD2. Germline trimming cut 4 bases from V and 5 bases from J; bases unmatched to any gene: 8. CDR3 length: 16 amino acids. In germline, CDR1 is SGHTA, CDR2 FQGTGA. The CDR3: CASSSALAGITGELFF. The CDR3 DNA follows: TGTGCCAGCAGCTCAGCACTAGCGGGTATAACCGGGGAGCTGTTTTTT.

The rearrangement uses TRBV5-1 and TRBJ1-2; D remains unclear. Trimming shortened V by 4 bases and J by 10 bases, and 14 bases separated the two germline ends. The germline V gene encodes CDR1 SGHRS and CDR2 YFSETQ. The CDR3 covers 12 residues. The CDR3 here is CASSGEVGDYTF. Here the CDR3 DNA reads TGCGCCAGCAGCGGGGAGGTGGGCGACTACACCTTC.

The chain combines TRBV5-5 with TRBJ2-3; possible D gene TRBD2, 7 bases. The CDR3 covers 15 residues. Trimming pared 1 base from V and 5 bases from J, leaving 14 bases between. Looked up from germline, CDR1 is SGHKS and CDR2 is YYEKEE (reference sequence). The CDR3, as DNA: TGTGCCAGCAGCTTGAGGGCGGGGGCCATAGATACGCAGTATTTT. This codes for CASSLRAGAIDTQYF.

The chain recombines TRBV6-5 with TRBJ2-7; perhaps TRBD1 as D (5 bases). The CDR3 contains 13 residues. CDR1 and CDR2 (germline): MNHEY, SVGAGI. Trimming pared 5 bases from V and 3 bases from J, leaving 11 bases between. The CDR3 loop reads CASSKRGFYEQYF. Here the CDR3 DNA reads TGTGCCAGCAGTAAAAGGGGATTCTACGAGCAGTACTTC.

V usage is TRBV6-2 or TRBV6-3 and J usage is TRBJ2-7; 8 bases are shared with TRBD2. The V gene's germline CDR1 is MNHEY and CDR2 SVGEGT. J lost 6 bases, V lost 5 bases, and 12 bases had no gene match. This CDR3 has 15 amino acids. CDR3 protein: CASSAYTLSGSEQYF. As DNA, the CDR3 is TGTGCCAGCAGTGCTTACACACTAAGCGGGAGCGAGCAGTACTTC.

This rearrangement joins TRBV6-6 to TRBJ2-2; TRBD2 aligns across 7 bases. There are 15 residues in the CDR3. CDR1 is MNHNY and CDR2 is SVGAGI in the germline V gene (reference sequence). The V and J ends lost 6 bases and 6 bases, in that order; junction bases with no gene match: 10. CDR3 DNA: TGTGCCAGCAGCCCGGGGGGTCGGTACGCCGGGGAGCTGTTTTTT. Its translation: CASSPGGRYAGELFF.

V and J are TRBV18 and TRBJ1-1, with a weak D call TRBD1 (5 bases). The germline V gene encodes CDR1 KGHSH and CDR2 LQKENI. The CDR3 extends over 14 amino acids. V lost 2 bases, J lost 2 bases, and 9 bases lay in between. CDR3 protein: CASSPAGKNTEAFF. The CDR3 bases are TGTGCCAGCTCACCAGCAGGGAAAAACACTGAAGCTTTCTTT.

This chain uses TRBV9 with TRBJ2-1, with 12 bases matching TRBD2. CDR3 size: 14 residues. Trimming took 7 bases from V and 5 from J; bases not matched to a gene: 4. Germline lookup yields CDR1 SGDLS and CDR2 YYNGEE. DNA for the CDR3: TGTGCCAGCTCATCTAGCGGGGGGGACAATGAGCAGTTCTTC. Protein product: CASSSSGGDNEQFF.

This rearrangement joins TRBV7-6 to TRBJ2-3; a possible D gene is TRBD2 (6 bases). Germline lookup yields CDR1 SGHVS and CDR2 FNYEAQ. The V end was cut by 1 base, the J end by 0 bases, with 17 bases between. This CDR3 has 18 residues. The CDR3 nucleotides are TGTGCCAGCAGCTTAGGGGTAGCGGTGGCGGGAAGCACAGATACGCAGTATTTT. This sequence encodes CASSLGVAVAGSTDTQYF.

The rearrangement links TRBV5-1 to TRBJ2-1; TRBD2 agrees at 9 bases. The germline CDR1 and CDR2 sequences are SGHRS and YFSETQ. The ends lost 2 bases at V and 1 base at J; junction bases unmatched: 4. The CDR3 consists of 16 residues. CDR3 DNA sequence: TGCGCCAGCAGCTTTGTAGCGGGAGATTCCTACAATGAGCAGTTCTTC. Amino acids: CASSFVAGDSYNEQFF.

This clone was detected once. The chain has TRBV15 and TRBJ2-7; 11 bases are shared with TRBD1. The V gene's germline CDR1 is LNHNV and CDR2 YYDKDF (reference sequence). Unmatched junction bases numbered 5, after V lost 0 bases and J lost 7 bases. The length of the CDR3 is 15 residues. The CDR3 is CATSRDLGQGDEQYF. In DNA form, the CDR3 reads TGTGCCACCAGCAGAGATTTGGGACAGGGGGATGAGCAGTACTTC.

This clone was seen a handful of times. This chain joins TRBV7-3 and TRBJ2-7; D is uncertain. With 1 base removed from V and 1 base from J, the gap between germline ends came to 8 bases. The length of the CDR3 is 14 residues. Germline-derived CDR1 and CDR2 are SGHTA and FQGTGA. CDR3 nucleotides: TGTGCCAGCAGCTTAATCCCAGGTTCCTACGAGCAGTACTTC. Its translation: CASSLIPGSYEQYF.